The clone carrying this T cell receptor beta chain showed up just a few times. The antigen is unknown. The CDR3 extends over 14 amino acids. Germline CDR1 and CDR2: SGHTA and FQGNSA. V lost 4 bases and J lost 4; bases outside the gene matches: 5. This specimen belongs to a study of cytomegalovirus exposure and HLA in healthy donors. Study outcomes and limitations: Cytomegalovirus association was assigned to about 150 TCR beta chains.

PCR amplification relied on 60 Vbeta primers (plus 13 Jbeta primers). As originally analysed: Unique TCR beta chains totaled roughly 80 million in a later count, with around 11 million of them shared. Profiled with immunoSEQ multiplex PCR; TCRdb holds only in-frame clones, not every one. V, J and clone size derive from that table, while D and trimming were established from the DNA sequence. The table includes roughly 200,000 clones, about 9% detected once. The TCR originated in a young woman in good health and CMV-seropositive. The sample consisted of PBMCs. The gene calls are TRBV7-2 and TRBJ2-3; 7 nucleotides match TRBD2. CDR3 sequence: CASSSPTSPDTQYF. CDR3 DNA sequence: TGTGCCAGCAGCTCACCGACTAGCCCAGATACGCAGTATTTT.